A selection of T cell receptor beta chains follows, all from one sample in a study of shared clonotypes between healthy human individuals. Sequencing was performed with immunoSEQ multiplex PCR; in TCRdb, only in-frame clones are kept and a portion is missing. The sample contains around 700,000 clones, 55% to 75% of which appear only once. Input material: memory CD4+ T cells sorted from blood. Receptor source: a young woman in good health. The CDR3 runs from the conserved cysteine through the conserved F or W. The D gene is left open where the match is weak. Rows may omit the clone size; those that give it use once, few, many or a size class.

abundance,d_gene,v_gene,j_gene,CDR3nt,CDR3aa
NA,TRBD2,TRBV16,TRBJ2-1,TGTGCCAGCAGCCACCGGACTAGCGGGAGGTACAATGAGCAGTTCTTC,CASSHRTSGRYNEQFF
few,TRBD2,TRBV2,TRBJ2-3,TGTGCCAGCAGGAGAGCGGGAGTGAGGACAGATACGCAGTATTTT,CASRRAGVRTDTQYF
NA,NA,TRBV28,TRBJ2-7,TGTGCCAGCAGTTTTCCTCAGGGGACCAACGAGCAGTACTTC,CASSFPQGTNEQYF
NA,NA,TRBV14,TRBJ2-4,TGTGCCAGCAGCCATCGACAGGGAGGCGACATTCAGTACTTC,CASSHRQGGDIQYF
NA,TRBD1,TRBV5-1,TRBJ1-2,TGCGCCAGCAAGGGACAGGGGGCGAGACCGATGGGCTACACCTTC,CASKGQGARPMGYTF
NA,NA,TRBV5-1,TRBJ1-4,TGCGCCAGCAGCTTGAATCGGAAGGTTTTCGATGAAAAACTGTTTTTT,CASSLNRKVFDEKLFF
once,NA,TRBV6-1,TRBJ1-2,TGTGCCAGCTCGGGAACTGCTACGGAGAGCTATGGCTACACCTTC,CASSGTATESYGYTF
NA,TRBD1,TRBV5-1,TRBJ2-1,TGCGCCAGCAGGAAGGGAGCACTCGGGACAGCCTTAAGGGTGCATGGTATCGATGAGCAGTTCTTC,CASRKGALGTALRVHGIDEQFF
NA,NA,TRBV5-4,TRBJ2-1,TGTGCCAGCGCCTCAAGGCCGTACAATGAGCAGTTCTTC,CASASRPYNEQFF
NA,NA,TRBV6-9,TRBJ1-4,TGTGCCAGCAGTTATTTCGAAAAACTGTTTTTT,CASSYFEKLFF
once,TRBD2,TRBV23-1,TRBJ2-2,TGCGCCAGCAGTCAACCAAGGAGACTAGCGGGAGAGGGGCCGAACACCGGGGAGCTGTTTTTT,CASSQPRRLAGEGPNTGELFF
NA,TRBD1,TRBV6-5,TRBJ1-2,TGTGCCAGCAGTACTGCAGGGGGCTATGGCTACACCTTC,CASSTAGGYGYTF
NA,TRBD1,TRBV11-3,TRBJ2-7,TGTGCCAGCAGCCGCGGGACAGGGGTACCCTACGAGCAGTACTTC,CASSRGTGVPYEQYF
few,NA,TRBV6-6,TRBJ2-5,TGTGCCAGCAGCCTCCAAGAGACCCAGTACTTC,CASSLQETQYF
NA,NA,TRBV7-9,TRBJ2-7,TGTGCCAGCAGCATAAAGTCCGGGACTCAGCTGGGGGAGCAGTACTTC,CASSIKSGTQLGEQYF
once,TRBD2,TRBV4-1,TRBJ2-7,TGCGCCAGCAGCCACGCGATTAGCGGGAGTTTGCCCTACGAGCAGTACTTC,CASSHAISGSLPYEQYF
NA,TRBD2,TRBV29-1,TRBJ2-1,TGCAGCGTTGGCCGGGAGGTGGGGAATGAGCAGTTCTTC,CSVGREVGNEQFF
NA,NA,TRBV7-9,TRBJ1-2,TGTGCCAGCAGCTTAGCTGAGGGGCGTAGCTACACCTTC,CASSLAEGRSYTF
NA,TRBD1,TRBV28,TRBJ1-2,TGTGCCAGCACCAACCACAGGGGGAATGTGGGTGGCTACACCTTC,CASTNHRGNVGGYTF
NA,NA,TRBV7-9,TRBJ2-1,TGTGCCAGCAGCTTAGGCGACAATGAGCAGTTCTTC,CASSLGDNEQFF
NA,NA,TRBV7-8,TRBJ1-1,TGTGCCAGCAGCTTAAGGGGGATGGAAACTGAAGCTTTCTTT,CASSLRGMETEAFF
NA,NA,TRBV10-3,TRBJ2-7,TGTGCCATCAGTGAGTCGACAGACTACGAGCAGTACTTC,CAISESTDYEQYF
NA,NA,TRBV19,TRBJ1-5,TGTGCCGCGTGGGCCCCTTATAGCAATCAGCCCCAGCATTTT,CAAWAPYSNQPQHF
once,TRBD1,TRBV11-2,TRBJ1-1,TGTGCCAGCAGCTTAGGTGGGACAGTCTTCTTGAACACTGAAGCTTTCTTT,CASSLGGTVFLNTEAFF
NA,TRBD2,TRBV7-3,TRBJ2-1,TGTGCCAGCAGCTTATCCAGCGGGACGCAGTTCTTC,CASSLSSGTQFF
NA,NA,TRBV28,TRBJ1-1,TGTGCCAGCACCTCGGGACACCAGAACACTGAAGCTTTCTTT,CASTSGHQNTEAFF
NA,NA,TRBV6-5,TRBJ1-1,TGTGCCAGCAGGTCCTTAGGCGGGAGGGAAGCTTTCTTT,CASRSLGGREAFF
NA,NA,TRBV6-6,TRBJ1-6,TGTGCCAGCAGCTCTAATTCACCCCTCCACTTT,CASSSNSPLHF
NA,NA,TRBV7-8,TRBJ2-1,TGTGCCAGCGCAGGGAGCGGGAATGAGCAGTTCTTC,CASAGSGNEQFF
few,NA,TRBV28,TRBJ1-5,TGTGCCAGCAGCTCCCCCCACAGGTATAGCAATCAGCCCCAGCATTTT,CASSSPHRYSNQPQHF
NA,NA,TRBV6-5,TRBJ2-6,TGTGCCAGCAGTTACTCGAGGGCCTCTGGGGCCAACGTCCTGACTTTC,CASSYSRASGANVLTF
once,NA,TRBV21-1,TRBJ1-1,TGTGCCAGCAGCAAAGGAGGCAAGAAGAACACTGAAGCTTTCTTT,CASSKGGKKNTEAFF
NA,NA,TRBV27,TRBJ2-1,TGTGCCAGCAGTTTATCGTTAGCCAGCGGCTCCTACAATGAGCAGTTCTTC,CASSLSLASGSYNEQFF